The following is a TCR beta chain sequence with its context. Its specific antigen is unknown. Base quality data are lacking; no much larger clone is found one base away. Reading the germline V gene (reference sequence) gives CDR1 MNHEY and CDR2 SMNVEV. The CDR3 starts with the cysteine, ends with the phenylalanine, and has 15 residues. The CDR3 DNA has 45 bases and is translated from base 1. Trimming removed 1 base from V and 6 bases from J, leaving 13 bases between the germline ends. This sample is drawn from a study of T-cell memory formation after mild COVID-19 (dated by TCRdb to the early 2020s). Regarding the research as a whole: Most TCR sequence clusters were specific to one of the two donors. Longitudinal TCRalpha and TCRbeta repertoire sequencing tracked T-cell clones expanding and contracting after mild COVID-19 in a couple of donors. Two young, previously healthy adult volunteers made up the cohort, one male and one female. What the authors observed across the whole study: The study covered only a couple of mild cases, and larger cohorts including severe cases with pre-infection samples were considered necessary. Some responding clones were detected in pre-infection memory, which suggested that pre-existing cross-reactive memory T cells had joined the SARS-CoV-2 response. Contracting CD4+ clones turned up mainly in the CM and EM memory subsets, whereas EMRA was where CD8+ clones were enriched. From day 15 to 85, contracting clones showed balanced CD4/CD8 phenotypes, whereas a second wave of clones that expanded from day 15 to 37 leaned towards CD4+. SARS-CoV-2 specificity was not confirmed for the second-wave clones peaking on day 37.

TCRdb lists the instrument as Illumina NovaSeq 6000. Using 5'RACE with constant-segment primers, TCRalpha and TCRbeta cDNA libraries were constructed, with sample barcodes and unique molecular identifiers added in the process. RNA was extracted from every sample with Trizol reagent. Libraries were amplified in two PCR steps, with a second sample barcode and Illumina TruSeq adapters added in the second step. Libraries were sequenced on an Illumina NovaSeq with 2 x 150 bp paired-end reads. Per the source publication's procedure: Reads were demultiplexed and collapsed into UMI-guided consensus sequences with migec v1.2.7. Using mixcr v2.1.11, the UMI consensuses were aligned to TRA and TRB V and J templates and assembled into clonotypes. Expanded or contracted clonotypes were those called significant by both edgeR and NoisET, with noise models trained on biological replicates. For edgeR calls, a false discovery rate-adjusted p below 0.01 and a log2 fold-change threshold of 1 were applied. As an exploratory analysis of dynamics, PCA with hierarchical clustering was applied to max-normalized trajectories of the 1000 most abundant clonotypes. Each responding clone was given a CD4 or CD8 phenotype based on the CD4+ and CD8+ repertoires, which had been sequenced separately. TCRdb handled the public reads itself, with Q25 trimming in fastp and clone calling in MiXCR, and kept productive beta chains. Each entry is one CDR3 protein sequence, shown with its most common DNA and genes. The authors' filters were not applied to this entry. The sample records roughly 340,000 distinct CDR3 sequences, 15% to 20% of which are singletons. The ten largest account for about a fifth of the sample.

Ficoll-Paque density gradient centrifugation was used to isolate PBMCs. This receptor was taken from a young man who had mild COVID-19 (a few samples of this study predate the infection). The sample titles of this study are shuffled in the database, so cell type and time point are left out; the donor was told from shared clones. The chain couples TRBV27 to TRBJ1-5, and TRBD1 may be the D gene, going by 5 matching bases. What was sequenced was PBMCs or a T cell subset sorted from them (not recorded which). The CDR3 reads CASSLFGGVGQPQHF. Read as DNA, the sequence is TGTGCCAGCAGTTTATTCGGGGGGGTAGGTCAGCCCCAGCATTTT.